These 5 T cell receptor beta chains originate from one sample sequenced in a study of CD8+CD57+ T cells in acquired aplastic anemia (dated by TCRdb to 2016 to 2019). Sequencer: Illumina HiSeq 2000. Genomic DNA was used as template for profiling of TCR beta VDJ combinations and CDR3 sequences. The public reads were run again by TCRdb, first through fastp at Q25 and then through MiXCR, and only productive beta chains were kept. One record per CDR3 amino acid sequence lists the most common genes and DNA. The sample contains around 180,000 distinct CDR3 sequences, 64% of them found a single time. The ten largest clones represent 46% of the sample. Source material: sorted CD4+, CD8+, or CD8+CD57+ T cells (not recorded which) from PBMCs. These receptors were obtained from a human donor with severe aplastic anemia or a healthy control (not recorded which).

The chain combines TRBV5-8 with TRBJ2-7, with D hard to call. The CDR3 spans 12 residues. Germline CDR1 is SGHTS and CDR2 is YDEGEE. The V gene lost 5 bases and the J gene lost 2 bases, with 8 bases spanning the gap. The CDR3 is CASSRPTYEQYF. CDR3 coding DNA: TGTGCCAGCAGTCGGCCCACCTACGAGCAGTACTTC.

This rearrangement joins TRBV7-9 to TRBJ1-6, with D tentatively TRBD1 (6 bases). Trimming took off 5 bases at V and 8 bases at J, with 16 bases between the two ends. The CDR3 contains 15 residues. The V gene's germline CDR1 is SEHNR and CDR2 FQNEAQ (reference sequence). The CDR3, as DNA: TGTGCCAGCAGCGACGTCCGACAGGTTGATTCACCCCTCCACTTT. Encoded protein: CASSDVRQVDSPLHF. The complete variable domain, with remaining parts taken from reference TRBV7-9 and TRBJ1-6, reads DTGVSQNPRHKITKRGQNVTFRCDPISEHNRLYWYRQTLGQGPEFLTYFQNEAQLEKSRLLSDRFSAERPKGSFSTLEIQRTEQGDSAMYLCASSDVRQVDSPLHFGNGTRLTVT.

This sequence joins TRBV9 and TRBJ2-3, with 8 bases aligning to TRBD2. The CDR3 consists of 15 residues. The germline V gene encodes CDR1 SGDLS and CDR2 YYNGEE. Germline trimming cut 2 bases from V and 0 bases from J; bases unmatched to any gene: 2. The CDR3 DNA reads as TGTGCCAGCAGCGTTTTAGCGGGGAGCACAGATACGCAGTATTTT. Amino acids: CASSVLAGSTDTQYF.

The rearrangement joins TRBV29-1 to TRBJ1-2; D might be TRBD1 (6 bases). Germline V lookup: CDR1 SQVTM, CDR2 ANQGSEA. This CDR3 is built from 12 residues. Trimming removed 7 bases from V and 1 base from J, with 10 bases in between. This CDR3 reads CSARTDNYGYTF. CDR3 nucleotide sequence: TGCAGCGCCCGGACAGATAACTATGGCTACACCTTC.

The CDR3 region has the DNA TGCAGTGCTAGTTCTACGGCCAAGACCCAGTACTTC. Its translation is CSASSTAKTQYF. This sequence joins TRBV20-1 and TRBJ2-5, with D unclear. The V gene's germline CDR1 is DFQATT and CDR2 SNEGSKA (reference sequence). The CDR3 totals 12 residues. Trimming removed 3 bases from V and 6 bases from J, with 11 bases in between.